A selection of T cell receptor beta chains follows, all from one sample in a study of T cell responses to AZD1222 COVID-19 vaccine. Repertoires were generated with immunoSEQ multiplex PCR, while TCRdb's copy carries only in-frame clones and drops some. The sample shows 25,000 to 35,000 clones, 91% of them seen only once. The sequencing here drew on peripheral blood, taken on day 0 of AZD1222 vaccination. Receptors were obtained from an adult in good health. CDR3s include the opening cysteine and the closing phenylalanine or tryptophan. The D gene is left open where the match is weak. Where a row states a size, it is once, few, many or the class of an expanded clone; other rows omit it.

j_gene,abundance,d_gene,v_gene,CDR3aa,CDR3nt
TRBJ2-1,.,.,TRBV7-6,CASSLTGSSYNEQFF,TGTGCCAGCAGCTTAACCGGAAGCTCCTACAATGAGCAGTTCTTC
TRBJ2-7,.,.,TRBV5-1,CASSIAGPYEQYF,TGCGCCAGCAGCATCGCAGGCCCCTACGAGCAGTACTTC
TRBJ2-3,.,.,TRBV5-4,CASSFRGSTDTQYF,TGTGCCAGCAGCTTTCGGGGGAGCACAGATACGCAGTATTTT
TRBJ1-3,.,.,TRBV18,CASSPTKSTGNTIYF,TGTGCCAGCTCACCGACGAAGTCCACTGGAAACACCATATATTTT
TRBJ1-1,.,.,TRBV3-1/TRBV3-2,CASSPRDSYMGAFF,TGTGCCAGCAGCCCAAGAGATTCTTACATGGGAGCTTTCTTT
TRBJ1-5,.,.,TRBV7-7,CASSSIGGNQPQHF,TGTGCCAGCAGCTCGATAGGGGGGAATCAGCCCCAGCATTTT
TRBJ1-2,.,.,TRBV28,CAIGTNYGYTF,TGTGCCATCGGGACGAACTATGGCTACACCTTC
TRBJ2-3,.,.,TRBV5-1,CASSLVRGNTDTQYF,TGCGCCAGCAGCTTGGTACGGGGGAACACAGATACGCAGTATTTT
TRBJ1-4,.,TRBD1,TRBV2,CASSGTGGIEKLFF,TGTGCCAGCAGTGGGACAGGAGGGATTGAAAAACTGTTTTTT
TRBJ2-3,.,.,TRBV2,CASRAGFTDTQYF,TGTGCCAGCAGGGCAGGCTTCACAGATACGCAGTATTTT
TRBJ2-7,.,TRBD1,TRBV29-1,CSVKGQGIYEQYF,TGCAGCGTCAAAGGACAGGGTATCTACGAGCAGTACTTC
TRBJ2-7,.,.,TRBV10-1,CASSESTRSYEQYF,TGCGCCAGCAGTGAGTCGACGCGGTCCTACGAGCAGTACTTC
TRBJ2-2,.,TRBD2,TRBV6-2/TRBV6-3,CASSPGTTTTGELFF,TGTGCCAGCAGTCCCGGGACTACCACCACCGGGGAGCTGTTTTTT
TRBJ2-7,.,.,TRBV6-5,CASSLTDSSEQYF,TGTGCCAGCAGCCTGACAGATTCCTCCGAGCAGTACTTC
TRBJ1-1,.,.,TRBV27,CASSSLGGPEAFF,TGTGCCAGCAGTTCCTTGGGGGGACCTGAAGCTTTCTTT
TRBJ2-7,.,.,TRBV6-5,CASSSPFERVYEQYF,TGTGCCAGCAGTTCCCCTTTTGAGAGGGTATACGAGCAGTACTTC
TRBJ2-2,once,.,TRBV7-8,CASSSSRVLSTGELFF,TGTGCCAGCAGCTCGAGCAGGGTTTTGAGCACCGGGGAGCTGTTTTTT
TRBJ2-7,.,TRBD2,TRBV9,CASSPRTSGGYEQYF,TGTGCCAGCAGCCCAAGGACTAGCGGGGGCTACGAGCAGTACTTC
TRBJ1-2,.,.,TRBV7-2,CASSPQGGFGYTF,TGTGCCAGCAGCCCCCAGGGCGGTTTTGGCTACACCTTC
TRBJ2-5,.,.,TRBV7-9,CASSFRTEETQYF,TGTGCCAGCAGCTTTCGGACAGAAGAGACCCAGTACTTC
TRBJ1-1,.,.,TRBV7-2,CASSLVQNTEAFF,TGTGCCAGCAGCTTAGTCCAGAACACTGAAGCTTTCTTT
TRBJ1-5,once,.,TRBV11-2,CASSLGGRPQHF,TGTGCCAGCAGCTTAGGGGGCCGGCCCCAGCATTTT
TRBJ1-6,.,TRBD1,TRBV7-9,CASSSHEKTGKRSPLHF,TGTGCCAGCAGCTCGCACGAGAAGACAGGGAAGCGGTCACCCCTCCACTTT
TRBJ1-2,few,TRBD1,TRBV6-2/TRBV6-3,CASRYQGVYGYTF,TGTGCCAGCAGGTACCAGGGGGTCTATGGCTACACCTTC
TRBJ1-5,.,.,TRBV12-3/TRBV12-4,CASSVRTAPKHF,TGTGCCAGCAGTGTCCGGACCGCGCCCAAGCATTTT
TRBJ1-6,.,.,TRBV25-1,CASSVGSSPLHF,TGTGCCAGCAGTGTAGGGAGTTCACCCCTCCACTTT
TRBJ1-1,once,.,TRBV7-9,CASSLNIGGPNTEAFF,TGTGCCAGCAGCTTAAATATCGGGGGTCCGAACACTGAAGCTTTCTTT
TRBJ1-1,.,.,TRBV9,CASSPHLVTGTEAFF,TGTGCCAGCAGCCCCCATTTGGTCACAGGGACTGAAGCTTTCTTT
TRBJ2-2,.,TRBD2,TRBV30,CALARTSGGAGELFF,TGTGCCTTAGCTCGGACTAGCGGGGGGGCCGGGGAGCTGTTTTTT
TRBJ2-6,.,TRBD1,TRBV6-5,CASSFTGVGANVLTF,TGTGCCAGCAGTTTTACAGGGGTTGGGGCCAACGTCCTGACTTTC
TRBJ1-1,.,.,TRBV6-5,CAMSRGTEAFF,TGTGCCATGTCGAGGGGCACTGAAGCTTTCTTT
TRBJ2-3,.,TRBD2,TRBV6-6,CASSLRPPGLAGDSTDTQYF,TGTGCCAGCAGCTTACGCCCTCCGGGACTAGCGGGGGACAGCACAGATACGCAGTATTTT
TRBJ2-1,.,TRBD2,TRBV6-4,CASSRTSGPPYNEQFF,TGTGCCAGCAGTAGGACTAGCGGGCCTCCCTACAATGAGCAGTTCTTC
TRBJ1-2,once,.,TRBV19,CASSSDRTDNYGYTF,TGTGCCAGTAGTTCCGACAGGACTGATAACTATGGCTACACCTTC
TRBJ2-4,.,.,TRBV2,CASKLAAQNIQYF,TGTGCCAGCAAATTAGCGGCCCAAAACATTCAGTACTTC
TRBJ2-5,.,TRBD1,TRBV9,CASSVGQGARETQYF,TGTGCCAGCAGCGTAGGGCAGGGGGCGAGGGAGACCCAGTACTTC
TRBJ2-3,.,.,TRBV5-1,CASSLNLGSADTQYF,TGCGCCAGCAGCTTGAATCTCGGGAGTGCAGATACGCAGTATTTT
TRBJ2-2,.,.,TRBV12-3/TRBV12-4,CASRPSDTGELFF,TGTGCCAGCAGACCCTCAGATACCGGGGAGCTGTTTTTT
TRBJ1-2,.,TRBD1,TRBV9,CASSRDRGGYGYTF,TGTGCCAGCAGCAGAGACAGGGGAGGCTATGGCTACACCTTC
TRBJ1-6,.,.,TRBV15,CATSRDGGSPLHF,TGTGCCACCAGCAGGGATGGGGGTTCACCCCTCCACTTT
TRBJ2-3,.,.,TRBV28,CASSSPGPGVADTQYF,TGTGCCAGCAGCTCGCCGGGACCAGGGGTTGCAGATACGCAGTATTTT
TRBJ1-5,once,TRBD1,TRBV6-5,CASSRQGFGNQPQHF,TGTGCCAGCAGTCGACAGGGATTCGGGAATCAGCCCCAGCATTTT
TRBJ1-5,.,.,TRBV5-8,CASSLRGWQPQHF,TGTGCCAGCAGCTTGCGGGGGTGGCAGCCCCAGCATTTT
TRBJ2-5,.,.,TRBV30,CAWSVQGPPTQYF,TGTGCCTGGAGTGTACAGGGCCCTCCCACCCAGTACTTC